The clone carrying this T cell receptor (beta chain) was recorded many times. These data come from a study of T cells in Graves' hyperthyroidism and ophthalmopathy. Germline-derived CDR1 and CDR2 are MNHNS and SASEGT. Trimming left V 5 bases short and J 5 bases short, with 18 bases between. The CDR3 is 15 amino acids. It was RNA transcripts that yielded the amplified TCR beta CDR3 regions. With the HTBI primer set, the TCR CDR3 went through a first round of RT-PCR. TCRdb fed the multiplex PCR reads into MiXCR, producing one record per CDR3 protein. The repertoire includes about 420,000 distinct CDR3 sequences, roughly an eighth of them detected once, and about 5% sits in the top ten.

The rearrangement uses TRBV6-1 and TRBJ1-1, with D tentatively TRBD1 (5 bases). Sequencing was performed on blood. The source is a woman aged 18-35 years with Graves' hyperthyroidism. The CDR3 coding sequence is TGTGCCAGCAGTCATTACTCGACAGAATTAACTGAAGCTTTCTTT. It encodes CASSHYSTELTEAFF.